This T cell receptor beta chain originates from a study of identical twins. The study, taken as a whole, reports: For out-of-frame beta sequences, excess twin sharing was weaker.

Per germline, CDR1 SEHNR and CDR2 FQNEAQ (reference sequence). The V gene lost 5 bases and the J gene lost 8 bases, with 13 bases spanning the gap. There are 13 residues in the CDR3. This clonotype has only a few counts. The antigen remains undetermined. TCRdb fed the 5' RACE reads into MiXCR, producing one record per CDR3 protein. The sample includes some 790,000 distinct CDR3 sequences, about 20% seen only once; the top ten take under 15%. The same data also went into a second study, on T cells expressing NK-cell markers. This second study notes: These same clonotypes (in several donors) also led the CD3+CD56-NKG2C+ fraction.

This TCR came from a woman between 18 and 30 years old in good health. The sequenced sample consisted of PBMCs. The rearrangement links TRBV7-9 to TRBJ2-4; D unresolved. The DNA for the CDR3 is TGTGCCAGCAGCCCCAACTCCGCGGACATTCAGTACTTC. It is translated as CASSPNSADIQYF.